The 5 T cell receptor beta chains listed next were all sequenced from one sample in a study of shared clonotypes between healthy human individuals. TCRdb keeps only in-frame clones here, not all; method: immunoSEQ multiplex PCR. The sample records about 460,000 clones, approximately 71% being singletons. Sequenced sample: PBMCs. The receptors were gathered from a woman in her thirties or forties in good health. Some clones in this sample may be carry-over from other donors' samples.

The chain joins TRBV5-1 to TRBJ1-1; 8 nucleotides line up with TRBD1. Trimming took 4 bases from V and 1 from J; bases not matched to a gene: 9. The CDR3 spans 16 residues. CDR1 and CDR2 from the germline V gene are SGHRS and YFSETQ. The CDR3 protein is CASSIAPQGANTEAFF. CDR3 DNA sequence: TGCGCCAGCAGCATCGCCCCTCAGGGGGCGAACACTGAAGCTTTCTTT. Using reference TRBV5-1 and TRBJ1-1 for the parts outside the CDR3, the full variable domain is KAGVTQTPRYLIKTRGQQVTLSCSPISGHRSVSWYQQTPGQGLQFLFEYFSETQRNKGNFPGRFSGRQFSNSRSEMNVSTLELGDSALYLCASSIAPQGANTEAFFGQGTRLTVV.

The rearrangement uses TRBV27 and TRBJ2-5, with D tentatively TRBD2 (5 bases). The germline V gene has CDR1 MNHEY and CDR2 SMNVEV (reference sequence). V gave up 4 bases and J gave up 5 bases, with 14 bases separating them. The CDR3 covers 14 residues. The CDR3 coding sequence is TGTGCCAGCAGTTCGACTAACCGGAGGGAGACCCAGTACTTC. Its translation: CASSSTNRRETQYF.

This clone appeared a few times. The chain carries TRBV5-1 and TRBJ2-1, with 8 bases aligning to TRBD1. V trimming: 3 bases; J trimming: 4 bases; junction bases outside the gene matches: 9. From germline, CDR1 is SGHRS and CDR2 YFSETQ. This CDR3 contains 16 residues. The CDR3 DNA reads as TGCGCCAGCAGCTCCCGGCCGGGACAGGAGTACAATGAGCAGTTCTTC. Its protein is CASSSRPGQEYNEQFF. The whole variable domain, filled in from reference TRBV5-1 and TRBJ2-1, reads KAGVTQTPRYLIKTRGQQVTLSCSPISGHRSVSWYQQTPGQGLQFLFEYFSETQRNKGNFPGRFSGRQFSNSRSEMNVSTLELGDSALYLCASSSRPGQEYNEQFFGPGTRLTVL.

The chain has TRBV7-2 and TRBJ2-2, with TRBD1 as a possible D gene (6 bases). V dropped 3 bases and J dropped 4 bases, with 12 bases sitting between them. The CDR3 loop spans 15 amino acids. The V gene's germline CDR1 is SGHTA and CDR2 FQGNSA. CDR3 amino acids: CASSLSRGATGELFF. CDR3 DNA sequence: TGTGCCAGCAGCTTGAGCAGGGGCGCCACCGGGGAGCTGTTTTTT.

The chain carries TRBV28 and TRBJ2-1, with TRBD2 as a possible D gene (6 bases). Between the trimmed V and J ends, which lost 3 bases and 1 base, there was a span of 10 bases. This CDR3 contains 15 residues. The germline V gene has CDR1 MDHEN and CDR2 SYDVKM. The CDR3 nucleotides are TGTGCCAGCAGTTTTGCGGGACGTTCCTACAATGAGCAGTTCTTC. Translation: CASSFAGRSYNEQFF.